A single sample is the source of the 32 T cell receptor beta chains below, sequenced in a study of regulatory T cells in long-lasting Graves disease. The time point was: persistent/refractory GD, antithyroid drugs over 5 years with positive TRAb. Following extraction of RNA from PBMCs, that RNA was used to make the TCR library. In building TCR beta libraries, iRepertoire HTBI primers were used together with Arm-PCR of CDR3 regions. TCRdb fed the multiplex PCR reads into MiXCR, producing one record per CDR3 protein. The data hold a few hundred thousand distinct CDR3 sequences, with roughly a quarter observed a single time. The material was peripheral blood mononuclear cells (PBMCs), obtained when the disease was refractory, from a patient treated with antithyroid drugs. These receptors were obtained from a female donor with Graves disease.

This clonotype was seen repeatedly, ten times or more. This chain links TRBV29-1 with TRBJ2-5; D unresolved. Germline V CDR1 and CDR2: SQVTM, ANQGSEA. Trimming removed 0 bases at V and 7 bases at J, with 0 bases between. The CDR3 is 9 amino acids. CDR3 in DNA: TGCAGCGTTGAAGAGACCCAGTACTTC. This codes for CSVEETQYF.

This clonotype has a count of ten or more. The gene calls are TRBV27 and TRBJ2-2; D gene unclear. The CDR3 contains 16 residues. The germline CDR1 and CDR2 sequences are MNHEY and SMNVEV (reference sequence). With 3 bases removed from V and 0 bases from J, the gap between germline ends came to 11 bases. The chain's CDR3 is CASSFRPSSNTGELFF. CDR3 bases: TGTGCCAGCAGTTTCCGCCCTAGTTCGAACACCGGGGAGCTGTTTTTT.

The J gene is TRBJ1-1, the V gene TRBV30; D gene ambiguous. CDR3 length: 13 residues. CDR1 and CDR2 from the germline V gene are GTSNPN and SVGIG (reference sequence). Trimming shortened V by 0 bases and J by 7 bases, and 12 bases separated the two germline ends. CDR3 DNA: TGTGCCTGGAGTGTAACTCGGTACCGTGAAGCTTTCTTT. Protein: CAWSVTRYREAFF.

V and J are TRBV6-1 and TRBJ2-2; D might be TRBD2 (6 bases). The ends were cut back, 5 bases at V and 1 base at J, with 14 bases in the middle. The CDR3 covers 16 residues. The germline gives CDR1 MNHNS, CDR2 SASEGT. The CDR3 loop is CASSRGLPLNTGELFF. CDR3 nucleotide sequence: TGTGCCAGCAGTAGAGGACTACCCTTGAACACCGGGGAGCTGTTTTTT.

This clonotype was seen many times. Here the CDR3 reads CASLGLLAGANVLTF. Here the CDR3 DNA reads TGTGCCAGCCTGGGACTTTTAGCTGGGGCCAACGTCCTGACTTTC. The chain couples TRBV2 to TRBJ2-6, with a tentative D call TRBD2 (6 bases). Germline loops: CDR1 SNHLY, CDR2 FYNNEI. V lost 8 bases, J lost 2 bases, and 13 bases lay in between. The CDR3 spans 15 residues.

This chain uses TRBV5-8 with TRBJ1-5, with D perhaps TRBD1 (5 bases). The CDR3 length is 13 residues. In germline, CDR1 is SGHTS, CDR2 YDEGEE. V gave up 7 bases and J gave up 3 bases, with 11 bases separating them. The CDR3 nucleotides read TGTGCCAGCCAAGGCAGGGACAATCAGCCCCAGCATTTT. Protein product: CASQGRDNQPQHF.

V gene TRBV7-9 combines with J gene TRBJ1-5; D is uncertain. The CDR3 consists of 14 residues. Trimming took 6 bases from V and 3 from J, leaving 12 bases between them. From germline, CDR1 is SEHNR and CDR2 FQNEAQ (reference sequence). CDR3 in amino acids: CASRPDGTNQPQHF. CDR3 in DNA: TGTGCCAGCAGGCCAGACGGAACCAATCAGCCCCAGCATTTT.

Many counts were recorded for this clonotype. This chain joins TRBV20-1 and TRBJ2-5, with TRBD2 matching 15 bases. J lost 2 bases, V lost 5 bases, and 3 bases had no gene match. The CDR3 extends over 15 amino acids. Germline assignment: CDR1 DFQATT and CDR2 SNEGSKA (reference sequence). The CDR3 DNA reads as TGCAGTGCTGGACTAGCGGGAGGGTTTCAAGAGACCCAGTACTTC. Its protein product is CSAGLAGGFQETQYF.

CDR3 amino acids: CSVLGSLSGRVYEQYF. CDR3 DNA: TGCAGCGTTCTCGGAAGTTTGAGCGGGAGGGTGTACGAGCAGTACTTC. The chain employs TRBV29-1 and TRBJ2-7, with 10 bases matching TRBD2. Unmatched junction bases numbered 14, after V lost 5 bases and J lost 4 bases. The CDR3 loop spans 16 amino acids. Germline CDR1 reads SQVTM; CDR2 reads ANQGSEA.

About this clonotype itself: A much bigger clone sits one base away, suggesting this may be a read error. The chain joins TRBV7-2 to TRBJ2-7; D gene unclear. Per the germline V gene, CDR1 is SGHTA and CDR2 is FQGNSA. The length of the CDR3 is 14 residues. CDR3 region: CASSGTSYHYEQNF. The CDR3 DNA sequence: TGTGCCAGCAGCGGAACGTCATACCACTACGAGCAGAACTTC. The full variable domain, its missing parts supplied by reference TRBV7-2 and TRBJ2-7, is GAGVSQSPSNKVTEKGKDVELRCDPISGHTALYWYRQSLGQGLEFLIYFQGNSAPDKSGLPSDRFSAERTGGSVSTLTIQRTQQEDSAVYLCASSGTSYHYEQNFGPGTRLTVT.

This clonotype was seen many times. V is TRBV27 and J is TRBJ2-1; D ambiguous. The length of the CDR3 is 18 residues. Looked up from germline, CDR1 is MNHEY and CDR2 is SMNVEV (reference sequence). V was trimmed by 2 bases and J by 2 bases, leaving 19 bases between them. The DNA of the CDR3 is TGTGCCAGCAGTTTACGCAATATCCTAGGAGAAACCTACAATGAGCAGTTCTTC. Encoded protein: CASSLRNILGETYNEQFF.

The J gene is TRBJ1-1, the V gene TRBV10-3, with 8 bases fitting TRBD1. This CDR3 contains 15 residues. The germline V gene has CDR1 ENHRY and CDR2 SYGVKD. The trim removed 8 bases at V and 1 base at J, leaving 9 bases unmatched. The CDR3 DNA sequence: TGTGCCATCGGCCCCGACAGGGGCCCGAACACTGAAGCTTTCTTT. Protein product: CAIGPDRGPNTEAFF.

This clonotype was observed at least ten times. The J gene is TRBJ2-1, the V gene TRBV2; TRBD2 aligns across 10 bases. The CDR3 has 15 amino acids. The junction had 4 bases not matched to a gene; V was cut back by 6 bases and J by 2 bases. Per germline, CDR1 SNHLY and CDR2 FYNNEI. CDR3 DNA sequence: TGTGCCAGCAGCGTCACTAGCGGGACCTACAATGAGCAGTTCTTC. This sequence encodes CASSVTSGTYNEQFF.

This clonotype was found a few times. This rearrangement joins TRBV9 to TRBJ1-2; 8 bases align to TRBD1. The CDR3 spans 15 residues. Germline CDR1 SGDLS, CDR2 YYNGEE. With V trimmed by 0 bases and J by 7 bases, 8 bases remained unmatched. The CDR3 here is CASSVDLTGDRGYTF. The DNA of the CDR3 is TGTGCCAGCAGCGTAGATTTGACAGGGGATCGTGGCTACACCTTC.

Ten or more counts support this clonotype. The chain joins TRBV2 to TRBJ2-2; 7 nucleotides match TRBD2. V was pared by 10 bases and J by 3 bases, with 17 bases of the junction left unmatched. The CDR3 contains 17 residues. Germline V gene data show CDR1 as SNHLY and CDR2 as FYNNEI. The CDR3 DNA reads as TGTGCCACCAAGGGGAGACTAGCTAAGGGGTACACCGGGGAGCTGTTTTTT. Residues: CATKGRLAKGYTGELFF.

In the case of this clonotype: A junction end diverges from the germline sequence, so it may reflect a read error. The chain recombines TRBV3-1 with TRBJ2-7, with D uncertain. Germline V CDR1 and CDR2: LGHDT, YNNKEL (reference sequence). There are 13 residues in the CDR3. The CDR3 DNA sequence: TGTGCCAGCAGCCAGGGGAACTCCTACGGGCAGTACTTC. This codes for CASSQGNSYGQYF.

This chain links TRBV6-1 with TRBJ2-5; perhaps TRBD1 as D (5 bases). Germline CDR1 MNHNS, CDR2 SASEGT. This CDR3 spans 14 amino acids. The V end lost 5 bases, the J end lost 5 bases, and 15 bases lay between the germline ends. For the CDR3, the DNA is TGTGCCAGCAGTCCCTCTTCGACAGCGGAGACCCAGTACTTC. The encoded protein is CASSPSSTAETQYF.

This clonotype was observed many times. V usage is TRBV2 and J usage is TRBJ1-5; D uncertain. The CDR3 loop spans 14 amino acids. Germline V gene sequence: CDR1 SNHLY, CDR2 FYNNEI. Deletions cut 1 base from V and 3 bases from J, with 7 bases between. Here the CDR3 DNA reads TGTGCCAGCAGTGAAGAAAATTTCAATCAGCCCCAGCATTTT. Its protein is CASSEENFNQPQHF.

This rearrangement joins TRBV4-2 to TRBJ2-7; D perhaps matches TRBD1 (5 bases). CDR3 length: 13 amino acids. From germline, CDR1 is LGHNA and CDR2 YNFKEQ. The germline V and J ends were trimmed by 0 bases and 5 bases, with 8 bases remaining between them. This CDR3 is CASSQDRENEQYF. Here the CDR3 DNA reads TGTGCCAGCAGCCAAGACAGGGAAAACGAGCAGTACTTC.

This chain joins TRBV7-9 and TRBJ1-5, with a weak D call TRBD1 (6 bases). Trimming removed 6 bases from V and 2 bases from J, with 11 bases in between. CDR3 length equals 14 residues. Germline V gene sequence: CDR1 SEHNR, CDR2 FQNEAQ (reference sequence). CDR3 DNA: TGTGCCAGCAGTGACCGACAGGGCAATCAGCCCCAGCATTTT. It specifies CASSDRQGNQPQHF. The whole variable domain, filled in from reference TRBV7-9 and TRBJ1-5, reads DTGVSQNPRHKITKRGQNVTFRCDPISEHNRLYWYRQTLGQGPEFLTYFQNEAQLEKSRLLSDRFSAERPKGSFSTLEIQRTEQGDSAMYLCASSDRQGNQPQHFGDGTRLSIL.

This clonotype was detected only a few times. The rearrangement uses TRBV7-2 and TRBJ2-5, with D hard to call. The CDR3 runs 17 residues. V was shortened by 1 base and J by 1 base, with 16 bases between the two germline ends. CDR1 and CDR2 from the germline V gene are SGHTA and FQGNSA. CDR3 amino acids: CASSLDAFVKGQETQYF. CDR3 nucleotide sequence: TGTGCCAGCAGCTTAGATGCTTTCGTAAAGGGCCAAGAGACCCAGTACTTC.

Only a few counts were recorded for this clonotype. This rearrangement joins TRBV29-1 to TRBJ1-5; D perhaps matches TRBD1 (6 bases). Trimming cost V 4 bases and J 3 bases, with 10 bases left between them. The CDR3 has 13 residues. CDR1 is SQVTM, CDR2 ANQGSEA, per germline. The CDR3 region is CSVAGALNQPQHF. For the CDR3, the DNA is TGCAGCGTTGCGGGGGCACTCAATCAGCCCCAGCATTTT. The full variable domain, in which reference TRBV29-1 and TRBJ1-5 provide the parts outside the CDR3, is SAVISQKPSRDICQRGTSLTIQCQVDSQVTMMFWYRQQPGQSLTLIATANQGSEATYESGFVIDKFPISRPNLTFSTLTVSNMSPEDSSIYLCSVAGALNQPQHFGDGTRLSIL.

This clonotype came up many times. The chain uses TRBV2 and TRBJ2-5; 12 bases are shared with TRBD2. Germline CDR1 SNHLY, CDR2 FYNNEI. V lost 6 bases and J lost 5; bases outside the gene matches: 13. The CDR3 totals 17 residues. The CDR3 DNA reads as TGTGCCAGCAGAGCCGGACCGACTAGCGGGAGATGGGAGACCCAGTACTTC. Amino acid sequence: CASRAGPTSGRWETQYF.

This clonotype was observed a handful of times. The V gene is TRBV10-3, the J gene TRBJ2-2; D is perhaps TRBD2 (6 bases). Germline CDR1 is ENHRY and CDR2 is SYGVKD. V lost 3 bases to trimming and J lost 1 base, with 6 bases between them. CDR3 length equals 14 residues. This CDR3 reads CAISDGGNTGELFF. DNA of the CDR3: TGTGCCATCAGTGACGGGGGGAACACCGGGGAGCTGTTTTTT.

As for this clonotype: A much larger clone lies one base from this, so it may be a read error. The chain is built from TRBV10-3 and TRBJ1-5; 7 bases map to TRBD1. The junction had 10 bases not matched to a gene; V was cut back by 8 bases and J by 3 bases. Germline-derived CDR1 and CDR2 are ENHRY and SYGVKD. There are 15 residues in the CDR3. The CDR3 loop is CAICRDSATNQPQHF. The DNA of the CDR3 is TGTGCCATCTGCAGGGACAGCGCTACCAATCAGCCCCAGCATTTT.

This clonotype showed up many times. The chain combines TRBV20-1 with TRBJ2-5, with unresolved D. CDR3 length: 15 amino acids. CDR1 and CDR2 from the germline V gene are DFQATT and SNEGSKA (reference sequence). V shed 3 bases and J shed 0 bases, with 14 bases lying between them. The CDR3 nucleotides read TGCAGTGCTAGTAGGGCCTCCACGTACCAAGAGACCCAGTACTTC. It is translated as CSASRASTYQETQYF.

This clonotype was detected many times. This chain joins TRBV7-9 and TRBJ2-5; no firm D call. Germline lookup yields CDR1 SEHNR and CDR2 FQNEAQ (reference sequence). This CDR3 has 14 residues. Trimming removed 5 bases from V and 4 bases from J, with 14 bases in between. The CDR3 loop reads CASSHSETRETQYF. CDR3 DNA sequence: TGTGCCAGCAGCCACTCGGAGACGAGAGAGACCCAGTACTTC.

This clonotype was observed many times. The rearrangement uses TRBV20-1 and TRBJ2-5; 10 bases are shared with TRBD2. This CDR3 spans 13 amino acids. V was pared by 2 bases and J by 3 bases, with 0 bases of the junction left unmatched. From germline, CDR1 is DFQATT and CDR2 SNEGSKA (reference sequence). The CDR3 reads CSARLAGEETQYF. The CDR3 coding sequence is TGCAGTGCTAGACTAGCGGGAGAAGAGACCCAGTACTTC.

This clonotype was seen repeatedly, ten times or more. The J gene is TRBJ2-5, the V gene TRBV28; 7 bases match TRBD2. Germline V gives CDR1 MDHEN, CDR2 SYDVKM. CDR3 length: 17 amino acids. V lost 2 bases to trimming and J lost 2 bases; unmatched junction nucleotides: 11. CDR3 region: CASSLTRETSIQETQYF. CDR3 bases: TGTGCCAGCAGTTTAACAAGGGAGACTAGCATTCAAGAGACCCAGTACTTC.

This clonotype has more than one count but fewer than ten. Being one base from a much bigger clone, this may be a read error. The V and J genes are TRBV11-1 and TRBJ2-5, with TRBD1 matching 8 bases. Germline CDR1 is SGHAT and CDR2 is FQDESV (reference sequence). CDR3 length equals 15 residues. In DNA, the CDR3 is TGTGCCGGCAGCCCAGGAGGTCAGGGGGCAAAGACCCAGTACTTC. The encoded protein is CAGSPGGQGAKTQYF.

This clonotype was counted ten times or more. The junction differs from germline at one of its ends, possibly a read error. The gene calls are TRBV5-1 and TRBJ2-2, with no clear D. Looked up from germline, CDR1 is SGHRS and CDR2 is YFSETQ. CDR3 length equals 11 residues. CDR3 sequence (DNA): TGTGCCAGCAGCAACACCGGGGAGCTGTTTTTT. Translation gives CASSNTGELFF.

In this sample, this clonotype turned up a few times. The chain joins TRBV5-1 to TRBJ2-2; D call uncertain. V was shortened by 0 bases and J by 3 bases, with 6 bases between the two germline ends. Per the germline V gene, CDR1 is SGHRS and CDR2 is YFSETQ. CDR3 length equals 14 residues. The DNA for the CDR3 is TGCGCCAGCAGCTTGGTAGTCGACACCGGGGAGCTGTTTTTT. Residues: CASSLVVDTGELFF.